Presented here are 12 T cell receptor beta chains from one specimen sequenced in a study of beta chain features in type 1 diabetes. Study-level results: Shorter TCRB CDR3s, moderately but significantly so, marked every one of the four CD4+ subsets in Type 1 diabetes patients.

Expressed TCRB transcripts were sequenced after all isolated RNA was converted to cDNA. Produced via immunoSEQ multiplex PCR; TCRdb's table is partial and in-frame only. This table has about 640,000 clones, about an eighth appearing once. These receptors lack a known antigen. Input material: naive CD4+ T cells from blood. All receptors derive from a man aged 25-45 years with type 1 diabetes.

This clone has a handful of counts. The V and J genes are TRBV6-6 and TRBJ1-4, with D hard to call. Looked up from germline, CDR1 is MNHNY and CDR2 is SVGAGI (reference sequence). There are 12 residues in the CDR3. V lost 2 bases and J 8 bases, leaving 6 bases between the germline ends. This CDR3 reads CASSYGEEKLFF. Here the CDR3 DNA reads TGTGCCAGCAGTTACGGGGAGGAAAAACTGTTTTTT.

This clone was observed a few times. The chain is built from TRBV9 and TRBJ2-1; D is undetermined. Germline-derived CDR1 and CDR2 are SGDLS and YYNGEE. Deletions cut 0 bases from V and 5 bases from J, with 9 bases between. The length of the CDR3 is 14 residues. Here the CDR3 reads CASSVATGDNEQFF. The CDR3 nucleotides are TGTGCCAGCAGCGTAGCTACGGGCGACAATGAGCAGTTCTTC. Full variable domain (outside the CDR3, taken from reference TRBV9 and TRBJ2-1): DSGVTQTPKHLITATGQRVTLRCSPRSGDLSVYWYQQSLDQGLQFLIQYYNGEERAKGNILERFSAQQFPDLHSELNLSSLELGDSALYFCASSVATGDNEQFFGPGTRLTVL.

The V gene is TRBV5-1, the J gene TRBJ2-7; tentative D call: TRBD2 (6 bases). The CDR3 covers 14 residues. V was shortened by 1 base and J by 1 base, with 9 bases between the two germline ends. From germline, CDR1 is SGHRS and CDR2 YFSETQ. CDR3 nucleotides: TGCGCCAGCAGCTTGTCCGGGGGTTCCTACGAGCAGTACTTC. Translated, it gives CASSLSGGSYEQYF.

This clone showed up just a few times. V and J are TRBV7-2 and TRBJ2-2; 7 nucleotides agree with TRBD1. The CDR3 has 16 residues. Germline V CDR1 and CDR2: SGHTA, FQGNSA. Unmatched junction bases numbered 2, after V lost 1 base and J lost 0 bases. As DNA, the CDR3 is TGTGCCAGCAGCTTAGGAGGGACAGCGAACACCGGGGAGCTGTTTTTT. This gives the protein CASSLGGTANTGELFF.

A word on this clone: Distinct nucleotide sequences in the sample also encode this CDR3. CDR3 coding DNA: TGTGCCAGCAGCCTCGGACAGGGGTGGGATACGCAGTATTTT. Translated, it gives CASSLGQGWDTQYF. The chain recombines TRBV5-4 with TRBJ2-3; TRBD1 agrees at 9 bases. The CDR3 covers 14 residues. Unmatched junction bases numbered 6, after V lost 4 bases and J lost 6 bases. The germline V gene encodes CDR1 SGHNT and CDR2 YYREEE (reference sequence).

This clone was detected a few times. The chain links TRBV6-1 to TRBJ1-1, with 7 bases lining up with TRBD1. From germline, CDR1 is MNHNS and CDR2 SASEGT. The CDR3 has 16 amino acids. The V segment lost 0 bases and the J segment 6 bases; nucleotides outside the gene matches: 10. The CDR3 nucleotides read TGTGCCAGCAGTGAAGCTCCGGGACAGACGATCGCTGAAGCTTTCTTT. Translating gives CASSEAPGQTIAEAFF.

The table lists this clone with a few counts. The chain is built from TRBV7-2 and TRBJ1-1; unclear D gene. In germline, CDR1 is SGHTA, CDR2 FQGNSA. CDR3 size: 13 residues. The germline V and J ends were trimmed by 5 bases and 1 base, with 8 bases remaining between them. DNA for the CDR3: TGTGCCAGCAGCCTTCGGAAGAACACTGAAGCTTTCTTT. Translating gives CASSLRKNTEAFF.

This clone appeared a few times. This chain connects TRBV7-2 to TRBJ1-1; TRBD1 is a possible D gene (5 bases). Germline loops: CDR1 SGHTA, CDR2 FQGNSA. V was shortened by 5 bases and J by 4 bases, with 11 bases between the two germline ends. The CDR3 has 13 amino acids. Written as DNA, the CDR3 is TGTGCCAGCAGCCCACAGGCTAGCACTGAAGCTTTCTTT. Translation: CASSPQASTEAFF.

This clone was seen more than once but under ten times. The chain uses TRBV25-1 and TRBJ2-5; 9 bases fit TRBD1. Germline CDR1 reads MGHDK; CDR2 reads SYGVNS. Trimming took 3 bases from V and 5 from J; bases not matched to a gene: 4. This CDR3 region has 14 residues. Here the CDR3 DNA reads TGTGCCAGCAGTGACTACAGGGGGCGGGAGACCCAGTACTTC. This codes for CASSDYRGRETQYF. The entire variable domain, with the rest obtained from reference TRBV25-1 and TRBJ2-5, is as follows: EADIYQTPRYLVIGTGKKITLECSQTMGHDKMYWYQQDPGMELHLIHYSYGVNSTEKGDLSSESTVSRIRTEHFPLTLESARPSHTSQYLCASSDYRGRETQYFGPGTRLLVL.

The chain links TRBV29-1 to TRBJ2-1; TRBD1 or TRBD2 may be the D gene (8 bases each). V shed 8 bases and J shed 11 bases, with 19 bases lying between them. This CDR3 contains 12 residues. Germline CDR1 reads SQVTM; CDR2 reads ANQGSEA. The CDR3 loop is CSSRGREDKQFF. The CDR3 nucleotides are TGCAGCTCCAGGGGGCGGGAGGATAAGCAGTTCTTC.

This clone has only a few counts. The chain has TRBV13 and TRBJ2-7; weak D call: TRBD1 (6 bases). The CDR3 has 14 amino acids. CDR1 and CDR2 from the germline V gene are PRHDT and FYEKMQ (reference sequence). V was trimmed by 2 bases and J by 5 bases, leaving 13 bases between them. CDR3: CASSLRTGQNEQYF. For the CDR3, the DNA is TGTGCCAGCAGCTTACGTACAGGGCAGAACGAGCAGTACTTC.

The CDR3 sequence: CASSYSRIQVSYEQYF. The CDR3 nucleotides read TGTGCCAGCAGTTACTCTCGAATCCAGGTCTCCTACGAGCAGTACTTC. The V gene is TRBV6-5, the J gene TRBJ2-7; D uncertain. Germline CDR1 reads MNHEY; CDR2 reads SVGAGI. V was pared by 0 bases and J by 0 bases, with 12 bases between. The CDR3 is 16 amino acids.